Given below is one T cell receptor (beta chain) in context. The CDR3 has 13 residues. CDR1 is SEHNR, CDR2 FQNEAQ, per germline (reference sequence). Between the trimmed V and J ends, which lost 6 bases and 1 base, there was a span of 9 bases. This entry is derived from a study of cytomegalovirus exposure and HLA in healthy donors. Use of 60 Vbeta and 13 Jbeta primers characterized the PCR. Sequenced by immunoSEQ multiplex PCR; TCRdb stores in-frame clones only, minus some. The data hold about 180,000 clones, with approximately 80% observed a single time. The sample consisted of PBMCs. The chain joins TRBV7-9 to TRBJ1-1, with D hard to call. This TCR came from a woman aged 25 to 39 in good health and CMV-seronegative. CDR3 nucleotides: TGTGCCAGCAGTCTTCCAGGGAACACTGAAGCTTTCTTT. This codes for CASSLPGNTEAFF.